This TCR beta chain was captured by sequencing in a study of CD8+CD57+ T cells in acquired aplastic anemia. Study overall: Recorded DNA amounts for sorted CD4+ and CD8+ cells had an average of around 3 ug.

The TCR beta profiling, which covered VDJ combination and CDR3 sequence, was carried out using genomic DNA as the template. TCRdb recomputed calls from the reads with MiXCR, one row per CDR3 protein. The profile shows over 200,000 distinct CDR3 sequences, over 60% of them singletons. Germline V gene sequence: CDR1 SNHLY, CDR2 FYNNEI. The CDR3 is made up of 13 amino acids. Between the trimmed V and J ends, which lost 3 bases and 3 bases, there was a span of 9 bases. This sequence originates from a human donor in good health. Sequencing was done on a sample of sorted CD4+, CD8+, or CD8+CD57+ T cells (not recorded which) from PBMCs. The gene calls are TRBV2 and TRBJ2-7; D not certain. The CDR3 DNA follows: TGTGCCAGCAGTGAGGGAAGGCACTACGAGCAGTACTTC. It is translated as CASSEGRHYEQYF.